These 31 T cell receptor beta chains originate from one sample sequenced in a study of blood T cell repertoires in COVID-19. Assay: immunoSEQ multiplex PCR; the TCRdb copy retains only in-frame clones and omits some. The sample lists some 280,000 clones; around 81% were seen once. The sample taken for sequencing was peripheral blood. Every receptor here comes from a woman in her 50s with active or convalescent COVID-19.

The chain has TRBV6-1 and TRBJ2-1; 13 bases fit TRBD2. V shed 4 bases and J 6 bases; nucleotides not matched to a gene: 6. The germline CDR1 and CDR2 sequences are MNHNS and SASEGT. The CDR3 has 16 amino acids. CDR3 bases: TGTGCCAGCAGTGGGGTGGGACTAGCGGGAACCAATGAGCAGTTCTTC. Residues: CASSGVGLAGTNEQFF.

The chain employs TRBV19 and TRBJ2-2, with 7 bases fitting TRBD2. CDR1 LNHDA and CDR2 SQIVND come from the germline V gene (reference sequence). The CDR3 runs 14 residues. Losses at the gene ends were 5 bases for V and 4 bases for J; bases not matched to a gene: 4. The CDR3, as DNA: TGTGCCAGTAGTTCTAGCGGAACCACCGGGGAGCTGTTTTTT. Its translation is CASSSSGTTGELFF.

This chain uses TRBV7-9 with TRBJ2-7; no reliable D call. CDR1 is SEHNR, CDR2 FQNEAQ, per germline (reference sequence). V was shortened by 0 bases and J by 4 bases, with 7 bases between the two germline ends. This CDR3 is 13 amino acids long. CDR3 bases: TGTGCCAGCAGCTTAGCGGGCGAGTACGAGCAGTACTTC. Translating it yields CASSLAGEYEQYF.

The chain has TRBV28 and TRBJ1-4, with D perhaps matching TRBD1 (6 bases). V lost 4 bases and J 8 bases, leaving 17 bases between the germline ends. CDR1 and CDR2 (germline): MDHEN, SYDVKM. The CDR3 covers 15 residues. The CDR3 bases are TGTGCCAGCAGTTCGCAAGGGGGGGAGTGGGAAAAACTGTTTTTT. Its translation is CASSSQGGEWEKLFF. Filled out from reference TRBV28 and TRBJ1-4, the complete variable domain reads DVKVTQSSRYLVKRTGEKVFLECVQDMDHENMFWYRQDPGLGLRLIYFSYDVKMKEKGDIPEGYSVSREKKERFSLILESASTNQTSMYLCASSSQGGEWEKLFFGSGTQLSVL.

There are many counts of this clone. This chain uses TRBV12-3 or TRBV12-4 with TRBJ2-7; D gene uncertain. V was cut by 2 bases and J by 5 bases, with 10 bases left in between. The CDR3 runs 13 residues. CDR3 DNA: TGTGCCAGCAGTTTACTAGGTACCCACGAGCAGTACTTC. This gives the protein CASSLLGTHEQYF.

The rearrangement uses TRBV6-4 and TRBJ1-5; weak D call: TRBD1 (5 bases). The V end lost 2 bases, the J end lost 0 bases, and 11 bases lay between the germline ends. The CDR3 has 16 residues. Per the germline V gene, CDR1 is MRHNA and CDR2 is SNTAGT. CDR3 amino acids: CASSDPRGYSNQPQHF. In nucleotides, the CDR3 is TGTGCCAGCAGTGACCCAAGGGGTTATAGCAATCAGCCCCAGCATTTT.

The chain couples TRBV7-3 to TRBJ2-3; 9 bases align to TRBD2. There are 16 residues in the CDR3. J was trimmed by 2 bases and V by 2 bases; bases with no gene match: 5. The germline CDR1 and CDR2 sequences are SGHTA and FQGTGA. CDR3 coding DNA: TGTGCCAGCAGCTTACTTGGCGGGAGGGCCACAGATACGCAGTATTTT. Translated: CASSLLGGRATDTQYF.

The chain has TRBV19 and TRBJ1-5, with TRBD1 identical over 9 bases. Per the germline V gene, CDR1 is LNHDA and CDR2 is SQIVND (reference sequence). The CDR3 has 15 residues. The J segment lost 7 bases and the V segment lost 5 bases, leaving 9 bases of the junction unmatched. CDR3 DNA sequence: TGTGCCAGTAGTCCGGGACAGGGTATCGGACAGCCCCAGCATTTT. Translation: CASSPGQGIGQPQHF.

The chain joins TRBV3-1 (or the pseudogene TRBV3-2) to TRBJ1-1; 7 nucleotides match TRBD1. This CDR3 has 13 amino acids. Germline trimming cut 4 bases from V and 11 bases from J; bases unmatched to any gene: 10. Germline values: CDR1 LGHDT, CDR2 YNNKEL (reference sequence). The CDR3 bases are TGTGCCAGCAGCCCCGACAGGGTTGGCGCGGCTTTCTTT. It specifies CASSPDRVGAAFF.

The chain joins TRBV28 to TRBJ1-4, with D perhaps TRBD1 (6 bases). Germline V lookup: CDR1 MDHEN, CDR2 SYDVKM. V lost 0 bases, J lost 0 bases, and 8 bases lay in between. This CDR3 is built from 16 residues. CDR3: CASSLWRQATNEKLFF. The CDR3 DNA reads TGTGCCAGCAGTTTATGGCGACAGGCAACTAATGAAAAACTGTTTTTT.

The rearrangement joins TRBV5-6 to TRBJ2-7; TRBD2 matches at 7 bases. From germline, CDR1 is SGHDT and CDR2 YYEEEE. The V and J ends lost 4 bases and 0 bases, in that order; junction bases with no gene match: 1. The CDR3 covers 13 residues. The CDR3 loop reads CASSRGVSYEQYF. The CDR3 DNA follows: TGTGCCAGCAGCCGGGGGGTCTCCTACGAGCAGTACTTC. Looking up the rest from reference TRBV5-6 and TRBJ2-7 gives the full variable domain: DAGVTQSPTHLIKTRGQQVTLRCSPKSGHDTVSWYQQALGQGPQFIFQYYEEEERQRGNFPDRFSGHQFPNYSSELNVNALLLGDSALYLCASSRGVSYEQYFGPGTRLTVT.

This clone was detected once. V gene TRBV4-2 combines with J gene TRBJ1-5; 7 bases map to TRBD1. CDR3 size: 16 residues. In germline, CDR1 is LGHNA, CDR2 YNFKEQ. J lost 3 bases, V lost 3 bases, and 8 bases had no gene match. The CDR3 nucleotides read TGTGCCAGCAGCCAGATAGGGACAGCCGACAATCAGCCCCAGCATTTT. Translating it yields CASSQIGTADNQPQHF.

This clone turned up a few times. V and J are TRBV28 and TRBJ1-1; TRBD1 matches at 9 bases. The CDR3 totals 16 residues. V dropped 2 bases and J dropped 12; count of bases not matched to a gene: 16. Per germline, CDR1 MDHEN and CDR2 SYDVKM. Here the CDR3 reads CASSLLNPSGTGTTFF. The CDR3 region has the DNA TGTGCCAGCAGTTTACTTAATCCGTCCGGGACAGGGACAACTTTCTTT. Together with reference TRBV28 and TRBJ1-1, the CDR3 gives the full variable domain: DVKVTQSSRYLVKRTGEKVFLECVQDMDHENMFWYRQDPGLGLRLIYFSYDVKMKEKGDIPEGYSVSREKKERFSLILESASTNQTSMYLCASSLLNPSGTGTTFFGQGTRLTVV.

At least ten counts were recorded for this clone. In DNA, the CDR3 is TGTGCCAGCAGTGGAGGGGGACTAGCGGGTGTTGCAGGGGTCCACGAGCAGTACTTC. Translating gives CASSGGGLAGVAGVHEQYF. The V gene is TRBV6-1, the J gene TRBJ2-7, with 12 bases fitting TRBD2. Germline V gene sequence: CDR1 MNHNS, CDR2 SASEGT. With 4 bases clipped from V and 5 bases from J, the junction kept 18 bases outside the gene matches. This CDR3 is 19 amino acids long.

The rearrangement uses TRBV7-9 and TRBJ2-2, with D possibly being TRBD2 (6 bases). The germline V and J ends were trimmed by 0 bases and 3 bases, with 8 bases remaining between them. The CDR3 spans 15 residues. CDR1 and CDR2 (germline): SEHNR, FQNEAQ (reference sequence). This CDR3 is CASSLAGLYTGELFF. CDR3 sequence (DNA): TGTGCCAGCAGCTTAGCGGGACTCTACACCGGGGAGCTGTTTTTT.

The rearrangement links TRBV6-1 to TRBJ2-7; maybe TRBD1 (5 bases). Between the trimmed V and J ends, which lost 2 bases and 6 bases, there was a span of 14 bases. This CDR3 contains 14 residues. The germline gives CDR1 MNHNS, CDR2 SASEGT. Written as DNA, the CDR3 is TGTGCCAGCAGTGAAACACCGACAGATTTCGAGCAGTACTTC. This codes for CASSETPTDFEQYF.

The rearrangement joins TRBV7-9 to TRBJ1-1, with unresolved D. The CDR3 consists of 16 residues. Trimming removed 5 bases from V and 1 base from J, with 17 bases in between. Germline values: CDR1 SEHNR, CDR2 FQNEAQ (reference sequence). The CDR3 DNA follows: TGTGCCAGCAGCCCCGCAGGTACCCGTAGGAACACTGAAGCTTTCTTT. This codes for CASSPAGTRRNTEAFF.

The CDR3 protein is CASSLFDGGGPNEQFF. CDR3 sequence (DNA): TGTGCCAGCAGTTTATTCGATGGGGGAGGGCCAAATGAGCAGTTCTTC. This chain links TRBV27 with TRBJ2-1, with TRBD2 matching over 7 bases. CDR3 size: 16 residues. After removal of 1 base from V and 7 bases from J, the junction contained 10 bases not matched to a gene. CDR1 is MNHEY and CDR2 is SMNVEV in the germline V gene (reference sequence).

This chain uses TRBV5-1 with TRBJ2-7; D is undetermined. Germline-derived CDR1 and CDR2 are SGHRS and YFSETQ. The CDR3 totals 13 residues. Trimming pared 0 bases from V and 2 bases from J, leaving 6 bases between. The CDR3, as DNA: TGCGCCAGCAGCTTGGAACGGGCCTACGAGCAGTACTTC. This encodes CASSLERAYEQYF.

In the case of this clone: Other DNA sequences in this sample translate to the same CDR3. The CDR3 loop is CASSLTGRRGSYNEQFF. CDR3 DNA sequence: TGTGCCAGCAGCTTAACGGGCCGGAGGGGCTCCTACAATGAGCAGTTCTTC. This chain links TRBV7-3 with TRBJ2-1, with a weak D call TRBD2 (6 bases). The ends were cut back, 0 bases at V and 0 bases at J, with 12 bases in the middle. The CDR3 is 17 residues long. The germline V gene encodes CDR1 SGHTA and CDR2 FQGTGA.

A few counts support this clone. The chain combines TRBV5-1 with TRBJ2-1; 11 nucleotides align to TRBD2. Germline V CDR1 and CDR2: SGHRS, YFSETQ. J gave up 6 bases and V 4 bases, and 9 bases lay outside the gene matches. There are 16 residues in the CDR3. The CDR3 DNA sequence: TGCGCCAGCAGCCCAATAGCGGGAGGGGCGATCAATGAGCAGTTCTTC. Translation: CASSPIAGGAINEQFF.

This sequence joins TRBV5-1 and TRBJ2-2; D gene ambiguous. V was clipped by 4 bases and J by 3 bases, with 7 bases between them. The CDR3 has 13 amino acids. From germline, CDR1 is SGHRS and CDR2 YFSETQ. The CDR3 nucleotides are TGCGCCAGCAGCCCGCAGGACACCGGGGAGCTGTTTTTT. As protein: CASSPQDTGELFF.

This clone showed up just once. The gene calls are TRBV3-1 (or the pseudogene TRBV3-2) and TRBJ2-7, with TRBD2 as a possible D gene (5 bases). The CDR3 covers 15 residues. V lost 5 bases and J lost 0, with 14 bases in between. Germline assignment: CDR1 LGHDT and CDR2 YNNKEL (reference sequence). CDR3 sequence (DNA): TGTGCCAGCAGCAACACGGGAACATTCTCCTACGAGCAGTACTTC. It is translated as CASSNTGTFSYEQYF.

To note about this clone: Within the sample, other DNA sequences also encode this same CDR3. The V and J genes are TRBV2 and TRBJ1-2, with D hard to call. Deletions cut 3 bases from V and 5 bases from J, with 7 bases between. CDR3 length equals 12 residues. Germline CDR1 and CDR2: SNHLY and FYNNEI. CDR3 sequence (DNA): TGTGCCAGCAGTGAGGGCAGATATGGCTACACCTTC. Its protein is CASSEGRYGYTF.

The V and J genes are TRBV11-3 and TRBJ2-3, with 8 positions matching TRBD2. V shed 5 bases and J 3 bases; nucleotides not matched to a gene: 1. This CDR3 region has 13 residues. CDR1 SGHNT and CDR2 YENEEA come from the germline V gene. The CDR3 nucleotides read TGTGCCAGCAGCGGGACTAGAACAGATACGCAGTATTTT. Its protein product is CASSGTRTDTQYF.

This clone appeared a single time. The chain carries TRBV24-1 and TRBJ2-2; 8 nucleotides align to TRBD1. The germline V gene has CDR1 KGHDR and CDR2 SFDVKD. The CDR3 contains 16 residues. V gave up 2 bases and J gave up 5 bases; unmatched junction bases: 6. The CDR3 loop is CATSDSGQGATGELFF. The DNA of the CDR3 is TGTGCCACCAGTGATTCAGGGCAGGGGGCGACCGGGGAGCTGTTTTTT.

The rearrangement uses TRBV5-6 and TRBJ2-2; perhaps TRBD2 as D (5 bases). Germline values: CDR1 SGHDT, CDR2 YYEEEE. Trimming left V 2 bases short and J 4 bases short, with 9 bases between. The CDR3 is made up of 14 amino acids. The CDR3 protein is CASSLRAGTGELFF. The DNA of the CDR3 is TGTGCCAGCAGCTTAAGGGCGGGCACCGGGGAGCTGTTTTTT. The whole variable domain, filled in from reference TRBV5-6 and TRBJ2-2, reads DAGVTQSPTHLIKTRGQQVTLRCSPKSGHDTVSWYQQALGQGPQFIFQYYEEEERQRGNFPDRFSGHQFPNYSSELNVNALLLGDSALYLCASSLRAGTGELFFGEGSRLTVL.

The rearrangement links TRBV29-1 to TRBJ1-2, with 8 bases that match TRBD1. Trimming cost V 6 bases and J 7 bases; bases outside gene matches: 13. CDR1 SQVTM and CDR2 ANQGSEA come from the germline V gene. The CDR3 extends over 14 amino acids. The CDR3 sequence: CSVDSGTGEGGYTF. CDR3 sequence (DNA): TGCAGCGTAGACTCCGGGACAGGAGAAGGTGGCTACACCTTC.

This clone was recorded only once. The chain joins TRBV7-8 to TRBJ1-4; weak D call: TRBD1 (6 bases). Germline V gene sequence: CDR1 SGHVS, CDR2 FQNEAQ. V was shortened by 1 base and J by 0 bases, with 12 bases between the two germline ends. The CDR3 is 17 residues long. CDR3 amino acids: CASSLELGQPTNEKLFF. The CDR3 DNA reads as TGTGCCAGCAGCTTAGAATTGGGACAACCAACTAATGAAAAACTGTTTTTT.

The chain is built from TRBV19 and TRBJ1-2; D is unclear. Germline CDR1 and CDR2: LNHDA and SQIVND (reference sequence). The CDR3 loop spans 17 amino acids. Trimming removed 3 bases at V and 0 bases at J, with 17 bases between. Here the CDR3 DNA reads TGTGCCAGTAGTATTAGGAACAGACTACTTTCTAACTATGGCTACACCTTC. Protein product: CASSIRNRLLSNYGYTF.

The V call is TRBV5-6, the J call TRBJ1-5; weak D call: TRBD1 (5 bases). Germline CDR1 is SGHDT and CDR2 is YYEEEE. CDR3 length equals 14 residues. V was cut by 0 bases and J by 7 bases, with 11 bases left in between. The CDR3 is CASSLAGVSQPQHF. Here the CDR3 DNA reads TGTGCCAGCAGCTTGGCGGGGGTGAGCCAGCCCCAGCATTTT.